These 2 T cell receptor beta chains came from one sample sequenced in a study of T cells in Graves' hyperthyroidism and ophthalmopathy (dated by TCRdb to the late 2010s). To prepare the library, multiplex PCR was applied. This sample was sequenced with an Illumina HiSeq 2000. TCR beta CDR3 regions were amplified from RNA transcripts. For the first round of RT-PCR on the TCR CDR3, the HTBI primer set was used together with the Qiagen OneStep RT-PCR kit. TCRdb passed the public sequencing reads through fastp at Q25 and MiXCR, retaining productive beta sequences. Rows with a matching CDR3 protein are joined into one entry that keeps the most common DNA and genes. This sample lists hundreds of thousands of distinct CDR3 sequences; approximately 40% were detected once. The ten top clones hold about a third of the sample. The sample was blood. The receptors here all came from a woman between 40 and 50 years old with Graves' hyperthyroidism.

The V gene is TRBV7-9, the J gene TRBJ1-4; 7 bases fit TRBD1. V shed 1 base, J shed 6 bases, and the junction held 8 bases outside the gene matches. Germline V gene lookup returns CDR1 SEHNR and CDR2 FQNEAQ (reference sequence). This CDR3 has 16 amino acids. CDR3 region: CASSLGGWGTDEKLFF. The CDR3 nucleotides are TGTGCCAGCAGCTTAGGAGGTTGGGGGACAGATGAAAAACTGTTTTTT.

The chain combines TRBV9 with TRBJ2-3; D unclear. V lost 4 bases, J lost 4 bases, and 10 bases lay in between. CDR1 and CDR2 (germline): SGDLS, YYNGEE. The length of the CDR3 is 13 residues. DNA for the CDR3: TGTGCCAGCAGCCGTAGTCCCCCAGATACGCAGTATTTT. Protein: CASSRSPPDTQYF.